This entry is about one TCR beta chain. Its antigen is unidentified. Losses at the gene ends were 6 bases for V and 8 bases for J; bases not matched to a gene: 6. Germline V gene data show CDR1 as MNHEY and CDR2 as SMNVEV (reference sequence). This CDR3 has 15 residues. The definition of stable Graves' hyperthyroidism was no ophthalmopathy progression within 18 months. This sample was included in a study of T cells in Graves' hyperthyroidism and ophthalmopathy. Points from the study as a whole: Most clonotypes expanded in thyroid above 0.001 were likewise present in blood.

TCR beta CDR3 sequences were amplified from RNA transcripts. The HTBI set primed first-round TCR CDR3 RT-PCR. TCRdb independently ran MiXCR on the multiplex PCR reads; one entry per CDR3 protein. The table lists approximately 420,000 distinct CDR3 sequences, approximately 15% of them singletons, with approximately 5.8% in the top ten. The sequence came from a woman between 18 and 30 years old with Graves' hyperthyroidism. The specimen was blood. The rearrangement joins TRBV27 to TRBJ2-2; 13 nucleotides agree with TRBD2. CDR3 residues: CASRWTSGSRGELFF. DNA of the CDR3: TGTGCCAGCAGATGGACTAGCGGGAGTCGAGGGGAGCTGTTTTTT.